This TCR beta chain is drawn from a study of human T cells and chemical hapten exposure. Whole-study context: On the upper back, patch tests were applied with 0.01% DPC and read at 6 days. There were per-sample TCR yield variations, arising mainly from small pooled library volume differences.

Time point meaning: patch test 1, 2 weeks after DPC sensitization. The treatment is: therapeutic diphenylcyclopropenone sensitization with weekly scalp DPC. TCRdb independently ran MiXCR on the RACE reads; one entry per CDR3 protein. The sample has about 71,000 distinct CDR3 sequences, around 9.8% seen once. The starting material was whole blood, obtained in connection with sensitization to the hapten diphenylcyclopropenone (DPC). This receptor was taken from a middle-aged woman with alopecia areata. Some clones in this sample may be carry-over from other donors' samples.

The CDR3 nucleotides are TGCGCCAGCAGCCAAACCGGGACGGGCAATCAGCCCCAGCATTTT. It translates to CASSQTGTGNQPQHF. The chain has TRBV4-3 and TRBJ1-5, with D possibly being TRBD1 (5 bases). Germline lookup yields CDR1 LGHNA and CDR2 YSLEER. The CDR3 sequence is 15 residues long. V lost 2 bases, J lost 2 bases, and 10 bases lay in between.